Shown below are 7 T cell receptor beta chains from a single sample sequenced in a study of CD8+ T cells in alopecia areata. RNA, once extracted, was reverse transcribed into cDNA for use as the sequencing template. TCRdb keeps only in-frame clones here, not all; method: immunoSEQ multiplex PCR. The table shows over 110,000 clones, with roughly 46% occurring only once. The sample in question was CD4+ T cells sorted from blood, obtained at week 0. These receptors all come from a human donor with alopecia areata.

This sequence joins TRBV2 and TRBJ1-4; maybe TRBD1 (6 bases). Germline V gene sequence: CDR1 SNHLY, CDR2 FYNNEI. Trimming pared 3 bases from V and 1 base from J, leaving 12 bases between. The length of the CDR3 is 16 residues. The CDR3 here is CASSDVRGGTNEKLFF. CDR3 bases: TGTGCCAGCAGTGACGTCAGGGGAGGAACTAATGAAAAACTGTTTTTT.

CDR3 bases: TGCGCCAGCAGCCCAGGACAGGCGATACCCTGGGGGCAGTACTTC. Translated: CASSPGQAIPWGQYF. V is TRBV5-1 and J is TRBJ2-7; 7 nucleotides align to TRBD1. The CDR3 consists of 15 residues. CDR1 and CDR2 (germline): SGHRS, YFSETQ. After removal of 4 bases from V and 9 bases from J, the junction contained 16 bases not matched to a gene.

This clone appeared a few times. The rearrangement links TRBV30 to TRBJ2-7; D unresolved. Germline CDR1 reads GTSNPN; CDR2 reads SVGIG (reference sequence). Trimming shortened V by 3 bases and J by 0 bases, and 21 bases separated the two germline ends. This CDR3 spans 17 amino acids. CDR3 sequence (DNA): TGTGCCTGGAGCGGATCCATCGGACGGACGGACTCCTACGAGCAGTACTTC. It codes for CAWSGSIGRTDSYEQYF.

This rearrangement joins TRBV30 to TRBJ1-1; D ambiguous. From germline, CDR1 is GTSNPN and CDR2 SVGIG (reference sequence). The CDR3 has 13 residues. Trimming cost V 1 base and J 0 bases, with 6 bases left between them. The CDR3 nucleotides are TGTGCCTGGAGTGGGGAATTGAACACTGAAGCTTTCTTT. This sequence encodes CAWSGELNTEAFF.

The gene calls are TRBV29-1 and TRBJ2-1, with TRBD2 matching over 8 bases. Germline V gene data show CDR1 as SQVTM and CDR2 as ANQGSEA. The length of the CDR3 is 14 residues. V was pared by 6 bases and J by 9 bases, with 13 bases of the junction left unmatched. The DNA of the CDR3 is TGCAGCGTCGGAAGCGGGAGAGGTGAGAGTGAGCAGTTCTTC. Its translation is CSVGSGRGESEQFF.

The rearrangement links TRBV2 to TRBJ2-2; TRBD1 is a possible D gene (6 bases). Germline V CDR1 and CDR2: SNHLY, FYNNEI. V was pared by 5 bases and J by 1 base, with 11 bases between. The CDR3 loop spans 15 amino acids. The DNA of the CDR3 is TGTGCCAGCAGTCCACCGGGACAGAACACCGGGGAGCTGTTTTTT. It yields the protein CASSPPGQNTGELFF. The complete variable domain, with remaining parts taken from reference TRBV2 and TRBJ2-2, reads EPEVTQTPSHQVTQMGQEVILRCVPISNHLYFYWYRQILGQKVEFLVSFYNNEISEKSEIFDDQFSVERPDGSNFTLKIRSTKLEDSAMYFCASSPPGQNTGELFFGEGSRLTVL.

This chain links TRBV27 with TRBJ1-2; a weak D match, TRBD1 (5 bases). The CDR3 is 15 residues long. The V gene's germline CDR1 is MNHEY and CDR2 SMNVEV (reference sequence). V was clipped by 6 bases and J by 3 bases, with 17 bases between them. The CDR3 sequence is CASSQSRTTHYGYTF. The CDR3 coding sequence is TGTGCCAGCAGCCAATCGAGGACAACTCACTATGGCTACACCTTC.